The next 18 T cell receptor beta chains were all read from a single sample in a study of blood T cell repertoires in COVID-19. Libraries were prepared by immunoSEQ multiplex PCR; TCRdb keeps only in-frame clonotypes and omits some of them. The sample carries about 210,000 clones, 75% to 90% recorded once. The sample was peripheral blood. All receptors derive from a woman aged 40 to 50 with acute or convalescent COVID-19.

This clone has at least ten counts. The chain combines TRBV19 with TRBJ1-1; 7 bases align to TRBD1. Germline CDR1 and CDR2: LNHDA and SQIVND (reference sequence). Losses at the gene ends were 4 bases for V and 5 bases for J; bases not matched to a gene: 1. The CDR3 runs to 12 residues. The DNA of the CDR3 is TGTGCCAGTAGTAGACAGGGTACTGAAGCTTTCTTT. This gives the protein CASSRQGTEAFF.

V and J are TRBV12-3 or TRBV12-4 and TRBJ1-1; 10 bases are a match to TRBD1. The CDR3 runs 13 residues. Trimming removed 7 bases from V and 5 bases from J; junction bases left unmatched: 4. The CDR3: CASMGTGETEAFF. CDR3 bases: TGTGCCAGCATGGGGACAGGGGAGACTGAAGCTTTCTTT.

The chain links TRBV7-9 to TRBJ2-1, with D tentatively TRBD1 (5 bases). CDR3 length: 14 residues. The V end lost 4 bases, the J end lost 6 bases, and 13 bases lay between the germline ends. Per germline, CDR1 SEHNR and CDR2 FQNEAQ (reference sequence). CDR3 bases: TGTGCCAGCAGCTCCTCCACAGGATTCAATGAGCAGTTCTTC. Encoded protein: CASSSSTGFNEQFF.

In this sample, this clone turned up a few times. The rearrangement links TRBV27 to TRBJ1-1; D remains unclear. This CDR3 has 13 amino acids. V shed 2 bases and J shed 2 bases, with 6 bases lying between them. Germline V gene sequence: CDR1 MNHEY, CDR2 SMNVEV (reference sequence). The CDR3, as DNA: TGTGCCAGCAGTTTACAACTCAACACTGAAGCTTTCTTT. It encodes CASSLQLNTEAFF.

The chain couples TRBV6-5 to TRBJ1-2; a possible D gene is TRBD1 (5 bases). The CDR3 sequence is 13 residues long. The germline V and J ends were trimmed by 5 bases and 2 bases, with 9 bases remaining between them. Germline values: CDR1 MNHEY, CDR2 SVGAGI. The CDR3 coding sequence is TGTGCCAGCAGTCCGGACACGAACTATGGCTACACCTTC. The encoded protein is CASSPDTNYGYTF.

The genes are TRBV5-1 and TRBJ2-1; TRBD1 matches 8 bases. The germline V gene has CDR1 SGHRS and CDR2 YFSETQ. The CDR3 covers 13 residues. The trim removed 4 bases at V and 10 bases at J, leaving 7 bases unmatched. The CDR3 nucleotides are TGCGCCAGCAGCCCCGGACAGGGCGGGGAGCAGTTCTTC. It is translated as CASSPGQGGEQFF.

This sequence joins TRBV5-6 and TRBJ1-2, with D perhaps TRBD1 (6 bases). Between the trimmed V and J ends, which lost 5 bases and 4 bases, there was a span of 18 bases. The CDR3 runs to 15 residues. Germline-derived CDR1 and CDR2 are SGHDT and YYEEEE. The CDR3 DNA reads TGTGCCAGCAGGGCGCAGGGGTTCGTCGCCTATGGCTACACCTTC. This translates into CASRAQGFVAYGYTF.

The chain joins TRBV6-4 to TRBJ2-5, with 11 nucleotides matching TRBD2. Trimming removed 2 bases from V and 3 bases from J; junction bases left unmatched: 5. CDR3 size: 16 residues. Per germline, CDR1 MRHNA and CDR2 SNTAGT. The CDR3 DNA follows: TGTGCCAGCAGTGACAGTGCTAGCGGGGGGAAAGAGACCCAGTACTTC. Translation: CASSDSASGGKETQYF.

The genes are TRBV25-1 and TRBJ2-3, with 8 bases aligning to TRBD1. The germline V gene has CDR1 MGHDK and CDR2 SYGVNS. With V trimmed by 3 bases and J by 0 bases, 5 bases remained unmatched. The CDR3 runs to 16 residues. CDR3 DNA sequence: TGTGCCAGCAGTGACGTACAGGGGGAAAGCACAGATACGCAGTATTTT. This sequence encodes CASSDVQGESTDTQYF. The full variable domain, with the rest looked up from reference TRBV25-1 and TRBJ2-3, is EADIYQTPRYLVIGTGKKITLECSQTMGHDKMYWYQQDPGMELHLIHYSYGVNSTEKGDLSSESTVSRIRTEHFPLTLESARPSHTSQYLCASSDVQGESTDTQYFGPGTRLTVL.

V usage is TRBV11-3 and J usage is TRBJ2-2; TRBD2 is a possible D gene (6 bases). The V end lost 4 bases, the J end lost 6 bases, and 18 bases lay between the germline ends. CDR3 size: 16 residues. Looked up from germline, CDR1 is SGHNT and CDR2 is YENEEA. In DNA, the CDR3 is TGTGCCAGCAGCTCCGGGGGTCTAAGGGGCCCCGGGGAGCTGTTTTTT. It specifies CASSSGGLRGPGELFF.

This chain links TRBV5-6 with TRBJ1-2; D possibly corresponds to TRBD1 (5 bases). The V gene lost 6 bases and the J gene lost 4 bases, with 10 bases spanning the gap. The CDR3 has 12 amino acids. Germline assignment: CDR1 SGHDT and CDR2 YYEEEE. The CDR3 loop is CASMDISYGYTF. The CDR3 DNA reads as TGTGCCAGCATGGACATTAGCTATGGCTACACCTTC.

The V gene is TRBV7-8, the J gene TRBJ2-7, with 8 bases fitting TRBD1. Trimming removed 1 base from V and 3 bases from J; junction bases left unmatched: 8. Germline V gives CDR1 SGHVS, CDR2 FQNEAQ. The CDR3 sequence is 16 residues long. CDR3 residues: CASSLERTGIFYEQYV. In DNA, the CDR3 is TGTGCCAGCAGCTTAGAACGGACAGGGATTTTCTACGAGCAGTACGTC.

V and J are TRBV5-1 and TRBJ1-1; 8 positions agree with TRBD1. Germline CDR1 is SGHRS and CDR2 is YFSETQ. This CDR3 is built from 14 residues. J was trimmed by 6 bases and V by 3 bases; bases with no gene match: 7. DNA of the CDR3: TGCGCCAGCAGCTCGCAGGGGGCGCGTTCTGAAGCTTTCTTT. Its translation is CASSSQGARSEAFF.

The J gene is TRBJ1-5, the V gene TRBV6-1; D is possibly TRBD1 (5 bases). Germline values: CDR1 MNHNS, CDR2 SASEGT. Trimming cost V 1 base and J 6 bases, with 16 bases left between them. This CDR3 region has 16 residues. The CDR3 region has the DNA TGTGCCAGCAGTGAAGGGTCCGGGGGACCCGCTCAGCCCCAGCATTTT. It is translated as CASSEGSGGPAQPQHF.

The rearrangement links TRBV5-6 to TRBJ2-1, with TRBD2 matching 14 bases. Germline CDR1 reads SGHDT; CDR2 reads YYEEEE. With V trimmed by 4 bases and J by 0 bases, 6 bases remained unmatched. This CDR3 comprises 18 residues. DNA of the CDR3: TGTGCCAGCAGCCGGACTAGCGGGGGGTCCAGCTCCTACAATGAGCAGTTCTTC. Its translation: CASSRTSGGSSSYNEQFF.

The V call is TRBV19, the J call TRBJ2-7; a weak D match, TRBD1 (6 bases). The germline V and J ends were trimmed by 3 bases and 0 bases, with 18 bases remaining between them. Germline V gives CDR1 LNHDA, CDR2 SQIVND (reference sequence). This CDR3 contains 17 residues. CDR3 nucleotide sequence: TGTGCCAGTAGTATGACCCTCCGGACAGCTACCTCCTACGAGCAGTACGTC. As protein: CASSMTLRTATSYEQYV.

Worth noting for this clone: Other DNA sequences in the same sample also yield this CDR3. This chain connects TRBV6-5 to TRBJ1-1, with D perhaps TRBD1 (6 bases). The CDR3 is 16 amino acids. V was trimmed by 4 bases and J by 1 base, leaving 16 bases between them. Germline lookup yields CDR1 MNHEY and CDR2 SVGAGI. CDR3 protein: CASSSLRGRGNTEAFF. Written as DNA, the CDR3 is TGTGCCAGCAGTTCTCTTCGCGGCAGGGGGAACACTGAAGCTTTCTTT.

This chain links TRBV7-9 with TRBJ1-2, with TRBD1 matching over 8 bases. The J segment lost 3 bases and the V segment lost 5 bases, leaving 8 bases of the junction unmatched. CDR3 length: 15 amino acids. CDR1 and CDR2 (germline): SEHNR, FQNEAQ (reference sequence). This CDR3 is CASSPWTGIDYGYTF. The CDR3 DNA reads TGTGCCAGCAGCCCCTGGACAGGGATCGACTATGGCTACACCTTC.